This T cell receptor (beta chain) was sequenced for a study of OX40 agonist ivuxolimab in advanced cancers. Study findings and constraints: Circulating CD4+ and CD8+ T cells showed clonal expansion by week 6 at 0.1 to 3.0 mg/kg. The antigens recognized by the expanded peripheral T cells, that is their antigen specificity, were not determined.

A note on this clone: Antigen: not known.

CDR3 length equals 13 residues. Trimming removed 8 bases from V and 5 bases from J, with 16 bases in between. Germline values: CDR1 MNHEY, CDR2 SMNVEV (reference sequence). Libraries were prepared by immunoSEQ multiplex PCR; TCRdb keeps only in-frame clonotypes and omits some of them. The data hold around 65,000 clones, with more than 85% observed a single time. The sequences come from CD4+ or CD8+ T cells sorted from blood, collected in a trial of the OX40 agonist ivuxolimab. The chain carries TRBV27 and TRBJ2-7; perhaps TRBD1 as D (6 bases). The receptor comes from an adult with an advanced solid tumor such as melanoma, head and neck, liver or kidney cancer. The CDR3 coding sequence is TGTGCCAGCGGAAGGACAGAACTACACGAGCAGTACTTC. It codes for CASGRTELHEQYF.